One and the same sample provided the 9 T cell receptor beta chains below, sequenced in a study of blood T cell repertoires in COVID-19. The repertoire was sequenced with immunoSEQ multiplex PCR; TCRdb's copy has only in-frame clones and lacks some. Here the sample spans around 170,000 clones, about 80% being singletons. The sequenced sample consisted of PBMCs or T cells enriched from blood (not recorded which). Receptors originate from a man aged 55 to 69 who had been exposed to COVID-19.

The chain combines TRBV25-1 with TRBJ1-4; 9 bases are shared with TRBD1. The CDR3 sequence is 14 residues long. V was clipped by 3 bases and J by 13 bases; unmatched bases: 9. Per the germline V gene, CDR1 is MGHDK and CDR2 is SYGVNS. CDR3 sequence (DNA): TGTGCCAGCAGTGACTCGGGACAGGGTAAAGTACTGTTTTTT. This translates into CASSDSGQGKVLFF. Based on the CDR3 plus reference TRBV25-1 and TRBJ1-4, the full variable domain is EADIYQTPRYLVIGTGKKITLECSQTMGHDKMYWYQQDPGMELHLIHYSYGVNSTEKGDLSSESTVSRIRTEHFPLTLESARPSHTSQYLCASSDSGQGKVLFFGSGTQLSVL.

This chain connects TRBV19 to TRBJ2-1; no clear D gene. The V end lost 1 base, the J end lost 0 bases, and 4 bases lay between the germline ends. This CDR3 has 14 residues. Germline CDR1 and CDR2: LNHDA and SQIVND (reference sequence). The CDR3 reads CASSIAGSYNEQFF. The CDR3 DNA reads as TGTGCCAGTAGTATAGCGGGCTCCTACAATGAGCAGTTCTTC.

The chain recombines TRBV9 with TRBJ2-3, with D hard to call. V lost 3 bases, J lost 2 bases, and 4 bases lay in between. Germline V lookup: CDR1 SGDLS, CDR2 YYNGEE. This CDR3 is built from 12 residues. In DNA, the CDR3 is TGTGCCAGCAGCGGACACACAGATACGCAGTATTTT. The encoded protein is CASSGHTDTQYF. The whole variable domain, filled in from reference TRBV9 and TRBJ2-3, reads DSGVTQTPKHLITATGQRVTLRCSPRSGDLSVYWYQQSLDQGLQFLIQYYNGEERAKGNILERFSAQQFPDLHSELNLSSLELGDSALYFCASSGHTDTQYFGPGTRLTVL.

This sequence joins TRBV6-5 and TRBJ2-5, with D unresolved. Germline V gene data show CDR1 as MNHEY and CDR2 as SVGAGI. Trimming removed 7 bases from V and 3 bases from J, with 6 bases in between. The CDR3 is 11 amino acids. This chain's CDR3 is CASTPKETQYF. The CDR3 DNA reads TGTGCCAGCACCCCCAAAGAGACCCAGTACTTC.

The V gene is TRBV7-2, the J gene TRBJ2-2; TRBD2 matches at 7 bases. CDR3 length: 19 amino acids. J lost 0 bases, V lost 5 bases, and 15 bases had no gene match. CDR1 SGHTA and CDR2 FQGNSA come from the germline V gene. CDR3 coding DNA: TGTGCCAGCAGCACCGTAGTAGCGGGCGGGATTACGAACACCGGGGAGCTGTTTTTT. This gives the protein CASSTVVAGGITNTGELFF.

The V call is TRBV19, the J call TRBJ2-3; D unresolved. There are 15 residues in the CDR3. Trimming shortened V by 6 bases and J by 4 bases, and 17 bases separated the two germline ends. The V gene's germline CDR1 is LNHDA and CDR2 SQIVND (reference sequence). CDR3 sequence (DNA): TGTGCCAGTAGAAACCGGGTCCCTTGGGCAGATACGCAGTATTTT. This sequence encodes CASRNRVPWADTQYF.

V is TRBV30 and J is TRBJ1-4; D is unresolved. Germline V gene sequence: CDR1 GTSNPN, CDR2 SVGIG (reference sequence). This CDR3 comprises 10 residues. V gave up 5 bases and J gave up 8 bases, with 6 bases separating them. For the CDR3, the DNA is TGTGCCTGGGGGAGGGAAAAACTGTTTTTT. Protein: CAWGREKLFF.

This rearrangement joins TRBV5-1 to TRBJ2-3; weak D call: TRBD2 (6 bases). Looked up from germline, CDR1 is SGHRS and CDR2 is YFSETQ. The V end was cut by 3 bases, the J end by 1 base, with 15 bases between. The CDR3 totals 16 residues. CDR3 nucleotides: TGCGCCAGCAGCTCGGGACTCCAGAGGGGCACAGATACGCAGTATTTT. Residues: CASSSGLQRGTDTQYF.

This chain joins TRBV5-1 and TRBJ2-3; 10 bases align to TRBD2. This CDR3 is 18 amino acids long. Germline CDR1 and CDR2: SGHRS and YFSETQ. The trim removed 4 bases at V and 0 bases at J, leaving 11 bases unmatched. The CDR3 loop is CASSPGLASPPSTDTQYF. DNA of the CDR3: TGCGCCAGCAGCCCGGGACTAGCGAGTCCCCCTAGCACAGATACGCAGTATTTT.